This entry concerns a single TCR beta chain. Only a few counts were recorded for this clonotype. The antigen it recognizes is unknown. There are no base qualities to consult, and no much larger clone falls within one base. The sample comes from a study of T-cell reconstitution after alpha-beta-depleted transplantation in children (dated by TCRdb to about 2016). Looking at the study overall: T-cell immune reconstitution after TCRalphabeta/CD19-depleted allogeneic hematopoietic cell transplantation in children was quantitatively tracked in the study by means of TCR repertoire profiling. Summary of the overall study and its limitations: The apparently early alphabetaT-cell count recovery about two months after transplant was reportedly dependent on only several hundred rapidly expanded clones derived from non-depleted graft cells. In some patients, high TCRbeta diversity at day 60 was attributed to recipient T cells and intrathymic progenitors that had survived conditioning. Over the following months the frequencies of hyperexpanded clones went down, and after one year T-cell counts and TCRbeta diversity were mostly credited to newly produced T cells.

The sample's treatment or condition, from its label and the paper: allogeneic hematopoietic cell transplantation with graft depleted of TCRalphabeta T cells and CD19 B cells. TCRalphabeta/CD19-depleted allogeneic hematopoietic cell grafts were given to the transplant recipients, all of whom were children. The method was PCR. Sequenced on an Illumina HiSeq 2500. To normalize quantification of the TCRbeta repertoire, the TCR libraries were built with molecular barcoding that relied on unique molecular identifiers. TCRdb took the public reads, trimmed them with fastp at Q25, ran MiXCR for clone calling and kept in-frame beta chains. Each entry merges the rows of one CDR3 protein and shows their most common DNA and genes. For this sample there are 600,000 or so distinct CDR3 sequences; about 23% appear just once. The top ten constitute less than 15% of the sample. CDR1 and CDR2, looked up from the germline V gene, are MNHNS and SASEGT. Unmatched junction bases come to 4, with V trimmed by 3 bases and J by 1 base. From the cysteine up to the phenylalanine, the CDR3 has a length of 15 residues. CDR3 DNA only is kept here, 45 bases in frame from base 1.

This sequence uses TRBV6-1 and TRBJ1-1, with TRBD1 identical over 8 junction bases. This sequence was found in a boy in the first two years of life who had a stem cell transplant for acute myeloid leukemia, so the T cells may come from the graft donor. Specimen: PBMCs, mostly from graft donor cells, collected 360 days after TCRalphabeta/CD19-depleted stem cell transplant. The CDR3 reads CASSDARGRNTEAFF. The bases read TGTGCCAGCAGTGACGCCAGGGGGCGGAACACTGAAGCTTTCTTT.